This note documents a single T cell receptor (beta chain) sequence. One end of the junction does not line up with germline, which may come from a read error. Germline assignment: CDR1 SGHAT and CDR2 FQNNGV. This CDR3 contains 18 residues. TCR beta cDNA was made from 450 to 550 ng total RNA with a constant-region primer. Sequencing libraries for TCR beta derived from three nested multiplex PCR rounds that used slightly modified ARM-PCR. Two initial PCR rounds of around 10 cycles each paired TRBV1-TRBV30 forward primers with a C-beta reverse primer. Using its own MiXCR run on the multiplex PCR reads, TCRdb lists one record per CDR3 protein. The profile shows 100,000 to 120,000 distinct CDR3 sequences, roughly 80% of them singletons. Total RNA and DNA came together from about 21-30 mg of bulk tissue without cell sorting. The sample belongs to a study of tumor-infiltrating lymphocytes in primary liver carcinoma.

The sequenced sample consisted of liver tumor tissue from sampling region 3. The subset was: tumor region T3, left-lateral pole. The origin of this receptor is a man aged 40-49 years with primary liver carcinoma and hepatitis B virus infection. V is TRBV11-2 and J is TRBJ2-7; TRBD2 matches 9 bases. CDR3 in DNA: TGTGCCAGCAGCTTAGGTGGCGGGAGGGCCCGTTTCACGTACGAGCAATACTTC. The encoded protein is CASSLGGGRARFTYEQYF.